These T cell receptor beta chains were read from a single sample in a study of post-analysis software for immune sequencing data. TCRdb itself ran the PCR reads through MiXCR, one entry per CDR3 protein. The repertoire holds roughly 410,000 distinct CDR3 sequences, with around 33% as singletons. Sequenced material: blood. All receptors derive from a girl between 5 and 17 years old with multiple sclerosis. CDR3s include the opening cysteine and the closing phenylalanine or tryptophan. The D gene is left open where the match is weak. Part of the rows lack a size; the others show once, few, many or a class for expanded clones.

CDR3 DNA: TGTGCCAGCAGTTACTGGGACAGGGGAAACGGCTACACCTTC
CDR3 protein: CASSYWDRGNGYTF
V gene: TRBV12-3/TRBV12-4
D gene: TRBD1
clone size: few
J gene: TRBJ1-2

CDR3 DNA: TGTGCCAGCAGGTTTCAGTCCCGGAGCATTCAGTACTTC
CDR3 protein: CASRFQSRSIQYF
V gene: TRBV28
D gene: NA
clone size: NA
J gene: TRBJ2-4

CDR3 DNA: TGTGCCAGCAGCTTACCAACAGGGTCGGATACGCAGTATTTT
CDR3 protein: CASSLPTGSDTQYF
V gene: TRBV7-9
D gene: NA
clone size: NA
J gene: TRBJ2-3

CDR3 DNA: TGTGCTAGTGACGCCGAAGGCGGGGAGCAGTACTTC
CDR3 protein: CASDAEGGEQYF
V gene: TRBV12-5
D gene: NA
clone size: few
J gene: TRBJ2-5

CDR3 DNA: TGTGCCCCCCACTTGGATCAGCCCCAGCATTTT
CDR3 protein: CAPHLDQPQHF
V gene: TRBV24-1
D gene: NA
clone size: few
J gene: TRBJ1-5

CDR3 DNA: TGTGCCAGCAGGAGGACTAGCGGACCCTACGAGCAGTACTTC
CDR3 protein: CASRRTSGPYEQYF
V gene: TRBV6-5
D gene: TRBD2
clone size: NA
J gene: TRBJ2-7

CDR3 DNA: TGTGCCAGCACCTCTCCCTGGGCGGAGGACACCGGGGAGCTGTTTTTT
CDR3 protein: CASTSPWAEDTGELFF
V gene: TRBV6-6
D gene: NA
clone size: few
J gene: TRBJ2-2

CDR3 DNA: TGCACCCTTTCCTCCTACAATGAGCAGTTCTTC
CDR3 protein: CTLSSYNEQFF
V gene: TRBV29-1
D gene: NA
clone size: NA
J gene: TRBJ2-1

CDR3 DNA: TGCGCCAGCAGCCAGTTACTAGCGGTGAGCTCCTACAATGAGCAGTTCTTC
CDR3 protein: CASSQLLAVSSYNEQFF
V gene: TRBV4-3
D gene: TRBD2
clone size: few
J gene: TRBJ2-1

CDR3 DNA: TGTGCCAGCAGCTTCGGGATAAATGAGCAGTTCTTC
CDR3 protein: CASSFGINEQFF
V gene: TRBV7-9
D gene: NA
clone size: once
J gene: TRBJ2-1

CDR3 DNA: TGTGCCATCAGTGTTGGGGACAGGGGCTACGAGCAGTACTTC
CDR3 protein: CAISVGDRGYEQYF
V gene: TRBV10-3
D gene: TRBD1
clone size: few
J gene: TRBJ2-7

CDR3 DNA: TGCAGTGCTAACCGGGACATAGAAGAGCAGTACTTC
CDR3 protein: CSANRDIEEQYF
V gene: TRBV20-1
D gene: NA
clone size: NA
J gene: TRBJ2-4

CDR3 DNA: TGTGCCAGCACATCGGAGGGACAGGGGAGCTTTGACTATGGCTACACCTTC
CDR3 protein: CASTSEGQGSFDYGYTF
V gene: TRBV7-9
D gene: TRBD1
clone size: NA
J gene: TRBJ1-2

CDR3 DNA: TGTGCCAGCAGCGGACCAGTTAACTATGGCTACACCTTC
CDR3 protein: CASSGPVNYGYTF
V gene: TRBV6-1
D gene: NA
clone size: NA
J gene: TRBJ1-2

CDR3 DNA: TGTGCCAGCTCCGGGACAGGGAATGATGAAAAACTGTTTTTT
CDR3 protein: CASSGTGNDEKLFF
V gene: TRBV18
D gene: TRBD1
clone size: NA
J gene: TRBJ1-4

CDR3 DNA: TGTGCCAGCAGCCCCCTAGGGACAGGGGAACCAGATACGCAGTATTTT
CDR3 protein: CASSPLGTGEPDTQYF
V gene: TRBV7-2
D gene: TRBD1
clone size: few
J gene: TRBJ2-3

CDR3 DNA: TGTGCCAGCAGCTACCGACAGGGGTCGCAAGAGACCCAGTACTTC
CDR3 protein: CASSYRQGSQETQYF
V gene: TRBV7-6
D gene: TRBD1
clone size: NA
J gene: TRBJ2-5

CDR3 DNA: TGTGCCAGCAGTGAATGGGGGCTAGCGGGGTCGACAGATACGCAGTATTTT
CDR3 protein: CASSEWGLAGSTDTQYF
V gene: TRBV25-1
D gene: TRBD2
clone size: NA
J gene: TRBJ2-3

CDR3 DNA: TGTGCCAGCTCACGGACTATTGGCTACGAGCAGTACTTC
CDR3 protein: CASSRTIGYEQYF
V gene: TRBV18
D gene: NA
clone size: NA
J gene: TRBJ2-7

CDR3 DNA: TGTGCCAGCACCGAGGGATTCCAAGAGACCCAGTACTTC
CDR3 protein: CASTEGFQETQYF
V gene: TRBV5-5
D gene: NA
clone size: few
J gene: TRBJ2-5

CDR3 DNA: TGTGCCAGCAGCGTCAACCCTACCGGCACAGATACGCAGTATTTT
CDR3 protein: CASSVNPTGTDTQYF
V gene: TRBV9
D gene: NA
clone size: NA
J gene: TRBJ2-3

CDR3 DNA: TGTGCCAGCACCTCTCGGGGGCAGGGGGATGAGCAGTTCTTC
CDR3 protein: CASTSRGQGDEQFF
V gene: TRBV12-3/TRBV12-4
D gene: NA
clone size: few
J gene: TRBJ2-1

CDR3 DNA: TGCGCCAGCAGCTCAAGACCCCTAGTTGAAGGGGGCAACTATGGCTACACCTTC
CDR3 protein: CASSSRPLVEGGNYGYTF
V gene: TRBV5-1
D gene: TRBD1
clone size: NA
J gene: TRBJ1-2

CDR3 DNA: TGTGCCAGCAGCTTATTGGTGGGAGCAGGGTCGGGGGATACGCAGTATTTT
CDR3 protein: CASSLLVGAGSGDTQYF
V gene: TRBV7-3
D gene: NA
clone size: NA
J gene: TRBJ2-3

CDR3 DNA: TGTGCCAGCAGCTTAAATAGCGGGGCCGGAGAGACCCAGTACTTC
CDR3 protein: CASSLNSGAGETQYF
V gene: TRBV7-2
D gene: TRBD2
clone size: few
J gene: TRBJ2-5

CDR3 DNA: TGCAGTGCTAGAGATGACAGGGGGCGTTACTACGAGCAGTACTTC
CDR3 protein: CSARDDRGRYYEQYF
V gene: TRBV20-1
D gene: TRBD1
clone size: NA
J gene: TRBJ2-7

CDR3 DNA: TGCAGTGCTAGGATCTCCGGGACCCCCAGGGGAAACTATGGCTACACCTTC
CDR3 protein: CSARISGTPRGNYGYTF
V gene: TRBV20-1
D gene: NA
clone size: NA
J gene: TRBJ1-2

CDR3 DNA: TGTGCCAGCAGTCAATCGGGACTAGCGGTATACGAGCAGTACTTC
CDR3 protein: CASSQSGLAVYEQYF
V gene: TRBV12-3/TRBV12-4
D gene: TRBD2
clone size: NA
J gene: TRBJ2-7

CDR3 DNA: TGTGCCAGCAGCCCCCAGCGGGGCCACGAGCAGTACTTC
CDR3 protein: CASSPQRGHEQYF
V gene: TRBV3-1
D gene: TRBD2
clone size: NA
J gene: TRBJ2-7

CDR3 DNA: TGTGCCAGCAGACCTTTCGACAACGACGAGCAGTACTTC
CDR3 protein: CASRPFDNDEQYF
V gene: TRBV6-5
D gene: NA
clone size: NA
J gene: TRBJ2-7

CDR3 DNA: TGTGCCAGCAGCTCCGCCCGGAGGCTAGCAGGACTTAGCTCCTACAATGAGCAGTTCTTC
CDR3 protein: CASSSARRLAGLSSYNEQFF
V gene: TRBV11-2
D gene: NA
clone size: few
J gene: TRBJ2-1

CDR3 DNA: TGTGCCAGCAGCTTGGTGTTATACCCCACAGATACGCAGTATTTT
CDR3 protein: CASSLVLYPTDTQYF
V gene: TRBV5-5
D gene: NA
clone size: NA
J gene: TRBJ2-3

CDR3 DNA: TGTGCCAGCAGTCGGGACAGGGGAGGCTCACCCCTCCACTTT
CDR3 protein: CASSRDRGGSPLHF
V gene: TRBV6-2/TRBV6-3
D gene: TRBD1
clone size: once
J gene: TRBJ1-6

CDR3 DNA: TGTGCCAGCAGTTTAAGCTTCAGCTCCGCGACGACCCAGTACTTC
CDR3 protein: CASSLSFSSATTQYF
V gene: TRBV28
D gene: NA
clone size: few
J gene: TRBJ2-5

CDR3 DNA: TGTGCCAGCAGTTCATATCCTCAGACCCAGTACTTC
CDR3 protein: CASSSYPQTQYF
V gene: TRBV6-2/TRBV6-3
D gene: NA
clone size: NA
J gene: TRBJ2-5

CDR3 DNA: TGCGCCAGCAGCCCCTCAGTGGCGACCTATGGCTACACCTTC
CDR3 protein: CASSPSVATYGYTF
V gene: TRBV5-1
D gene: NA
clone size: few
J gene: TRBJ1-2